The TCR beta chain under discussion was sequenced for a study of T cell responses to AZD1222 COVID-19 vaccine. Notes on this clone: The antigen is undetermined.

Repertoires were generated with immunoSEQ multiplex PCR, while TCRdb's copy carries only in-frame clones and drops some. The sample includes about 110,000 clones, roughly 89% of them seen just once. V lost 2 bases and J lost 0; bases outside the gene matches: 4. This CDR3 has 17 residues. From germline, CDR1 is LGHDT and CDR2 YNNKEL (reference sequence). Study findings and constraints: Vaccine-related CD4 TCRs covered spike, predominating at 160-218 and 743-854.

Sequenced here: peripheral blood, sampled on day 0 of AZD1222 vaccination. The TCR originated in an adult in good health. This chain links TRBV3-1 (or the pseudogene TRBV3-2) with TRBJ1-1, with 12 bases aligning to TRBD1. The CDR3 here is CASSQRDRGRVNTEAFF. The CDR3 DNA follows: TGTGCCAGCAGCCAAAGGGACAGGGGGCGGGTGAACACTGAAGCTTTCTTT.